These T cell receptor beta chains were read from a single sample in a study of T cell responses to AZD1222 COVID-19 vaccine. TCRdb's copy holds only in-frame clones and misses some; the assay was immunoSEQ multiplex PCR. Here the sample spans fewer than 150,000 clones, 92% being singletons. Sequenced here: peripheral blood, sampled on day 0 of AZD1222 vaccination. The origin of the receptors is an adult in good health. The conserved cysteine and the conserved F or W are not part of the CDR3 here. Clone size is stated in some rows and not others, as once, few, many or a class when expanded.

V: TRBV27; size: -; J: TRBJ1-5; CDR3: ASSSFGDGYSNQPQH
V: TRBV29-1; size: few; J: TRBJ1-5; CDR3: SVAQGLNQPQH
V: TRBV28; size: -; J: TRBJ2-1; CDR3: ASRLTAQGKNEQF
V: TRBV13; size: -; J: TRBJ1-5; CDR3: ASSLGAYSNQPQH
V: TRBV19; size: once; J: TRBJ1-2; CDR3: ASSIFPKGGYT
V: TRBV9; size: -; J: TRBJ2-7; CDR3: ASSPRGDRGSSYEQY
V: TRBV2; size: -; J: TRBJ2-4; CDR3: ASSGGLAKNIQY
V: TRBV4-3; size: -; J: TRBJ1-4; CDR3: ASSLDTWPTNEKLF
V: TRBV28; size: -; J: TRBJ1-5; CDR3: ASSAPGQGNQPQH
V: TRBV7-6; size: -; J: TRBJ1-4; CDR3: ASSLGSGRADEKLF
V: TRBV5-4; size: -; J: TRBJ1-1; CDR3: ASSQRDSNTEAF
V: TRBV9; size: -; J: TRBJ2-5; CDR3: ASSAPGLAGGETQY
V: TRBV3-1/TRBV3-2; size: -; J: TRBJ1-4; CDR3: ASSPHGGLNEKLF
V: TRBV28; size: -; J: TRBJ1-5; CDR3: ASIGRKSRNQPQH
V: TRBV28; size: -; J: TRBJ1-3; CDR3: ASLTGGSGNTIY
V: TRBV6-5; size: -; J: TRBJ1-2; CDR3: ASSYSGVGGYT
V: TRBV6-1; size: -; J: TRBJ2-2; CDR3: ASREGSAGVTGELF
V: TRBV11-2; size: -; J: TRBJ1-2; CDR3: ASSLDPRAYGYT
V: TRBV4-1; size: -; J: TRBJ1-4; CDR3: ASSSPGGKNEKLF
V: TRBV7-9; size: -; J: TRBJ1-2; CDR3: ASSHEAGGYT
V: TRBV7-2; size: -; J: TRBJ1-2; CDR3: ASSFSGNYGYT
V: TRBV10-3; size: -; J: TRBJ1-2; CDR3: AIAGGAGYT
V: TRBV5-5; size: few; J: TRBJ1-2; CDR3: ASSLAGYGYT
V: TRBV9; size: -; J: TRBJ2-5; CDR3: ASSVDAGGEETQY
V: TRBV11-2; size: -; J: TRBJ2-7; CDR3: ASSPTDLPTYEQY
V: TRBV19; size: once; J: TRBJ2-3; CDR3: ASSMVGRTDTQY
V: TRBV7-8; size: -; J: TRBJ1-1; CDR3: ASSYNTGNTEAF
V: TRBV5-1; size: -; J: TRBJ2-1; CDR3: ASSSTYNEQF
V: TRBV7-2; size: -; J: TRBJ1-2; CDR3: ASSLGQGDYGYT
V: TRBV12-3/TRBV12-4; size: -; J: TRBJ2-5; CDR3: ASRKPLQETQY
V: TRBV27; size: -; J: TRBJ1-5; CDR3: ASSLSGVQFNQPQH
V: TRBV18; size: -; J: TRBJ1-2; CDR3: ASSPQRGAYGYT
V: TRBV3-1/TRBV3-2; size: -; J: TRBJ2-7; CDR3: ASSPRGLAGRGSYEQY
V: TRBV18; size: -; J: TRBJ2-5; CDR3: ASSRGEETQY
V: TRBV12-1; size: -; J: TRBJ2-2; CDR3: ASSFCNPGRPPLGELF
V: TRBV7-8; size: -; J: TRBJ1-2; CDR3: ASSWWDRNYGYT
V: TRBV30; size: -; J: TRBJ1-3; CDR3: AWSSGNTIY
V: TRBV18; size: -; J: TRBJ1-1; CDR3: ASSPGTGNVMAF
V: TRBV19; size: -; J: TRBJ1-4; CDR3: ASSRGQTSTNEKLF
V: TRBV27; size: -; J: TRBJ2-3; CDR3: ASSFQGKDTQY
V: TRBV6-6; size: -; J: TRBJ1-1; CDR3: ASSYGRQGRTEAF
V: TRBV7-9; size: few; J: TRBJ2-7; CDR3: ASSLSSTGYEQY
V: TRBV10-1; size: -; J: TRBJ2-7; CDR3: ASSRDGAYEQY
V: TRBV27; size: -; J: TRBJ1-6; CDR3: ATSLGGPGPFSYNSPLH
V: TRBV19; size: -; J: TRBJ1-2; CDR3: ASSPLNVGDYGYT
V: TRBV7-6; size: once; J: TRBJ2-7; CDR3: ASSLGGPARYEQY